The entry that follows covers one T cell receptor (beta chain) sequence. Its antigen is not identified. The method was immunoSEQ multiplex PCR; TCRdb's version includes in-frame clones alone and lacks a portion of them. The sample carries over 70,000 clones, over 85% recorded once. CDR3 length equals 15 residues. The trim removed 10 bases at V and 0 bases at J, leaving 11 bases unmatched. Per germline, CDR1 MNHEY and CDR2 SVGAGI. This specimen comes from a study of cytomegalovirus exposure and HLA in healthy donors. Study outcomes and limitations: The authors enumerated roughly 180 TCR beta chains as linked to cytomegalovirus. Rarity characterized most TCR sequences, yet some public TCRs appeared in many donors.

V usage is TRBV6-5 and J usage is TRBJ1-1; 7 bases line up with TRBD1. The sample taken for sequencing was PBMCs. The TCR sequence derives from a young woman in good health and CMV-seropositive. The CDR3 bases are TGTGCCACGAATCCACAGGGGCCGATGAACACTGAAGCTTTCTTT. This sequence encodes CATNPQGPMNTEAFF.